The clone carrying this T cell receptor (beta chain) was recorded a few times. Its antigen remains unidentified. This entry belongs to a study of human T cells and chemical hapten exposure. Study-wide background: TCR yields differed between samples (mainly from small differences in pooled library volume). Notes on the study in general: Once DPC sensitization occurred, TCRs above 1 in 1000 frequency showed no change.

The V gene lost 4 bases and the J gene lost 2 bases, with 12 bases spanning the gap. The germline gives CDR1 SGHRS, CDR2 YFSETQ. This CDR3 region has 14 residues. Total RNA was extracted from unfractionated whole blood. Separate cDNA molecules received unique molecular identifiers, which the library attached to them. As originally analysed: Per sample, the median was 95,638 TCRs, with values from roughly 23,000 to 640,000. Using its own MiXCR run on the 5' RACE reads, TCRdb lists one record per CDR3 protein. TCRdb, rather than the study authors, made the V and J calls. The sample lists 110,000 or so distinct CDR3 sequences, more than 15% seen once, with about 3% in the top ten.

V gene TRBV5-1 combines with J gene TRBJ2-5; possible D gene TRBD2, 5 bases. The sequence was collected from a human donor in good health. DNA of the CDR3: TGCGCCAGCAGCCGGTGGACTCCTCAAGAGACCCAGTACTTC. It encodes CASSRWTPQETQYF.